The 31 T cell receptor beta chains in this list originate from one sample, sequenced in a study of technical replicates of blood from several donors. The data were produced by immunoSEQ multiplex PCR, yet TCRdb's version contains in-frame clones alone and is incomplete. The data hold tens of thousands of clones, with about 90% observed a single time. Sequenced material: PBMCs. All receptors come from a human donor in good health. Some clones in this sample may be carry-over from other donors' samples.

The CDR3 nucleotides read TGTGCCAGCAGTGATGGGTGGGGGGACTCATCCCAGTACTTC. Translated, it gives CASSDGWGDSSQYF. V and J are TRBV2 and TRBJ2-5; tentatively, D is TRBD2 (6 bases). From germline, CDR1 is SNHLY and CDR2 FYNNEI. V lost 3 bases, J lost 9 bases, and 17 bases lay in between. This CDR3 is built from 14 residues.

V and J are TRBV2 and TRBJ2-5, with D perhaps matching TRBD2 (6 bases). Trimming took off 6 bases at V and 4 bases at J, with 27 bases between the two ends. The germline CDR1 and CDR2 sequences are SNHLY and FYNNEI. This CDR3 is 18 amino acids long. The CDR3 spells CASSGLHPTGTPRETQYF. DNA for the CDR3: TGTGCCAGCAGCGGACTACACCCAACAGGAACCCCCCGAGAGACCCAGTACTTC.

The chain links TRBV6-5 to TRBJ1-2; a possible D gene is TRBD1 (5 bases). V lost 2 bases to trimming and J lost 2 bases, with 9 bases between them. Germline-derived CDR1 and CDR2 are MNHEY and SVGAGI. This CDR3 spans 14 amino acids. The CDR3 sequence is CASSYDSLNYGYTF. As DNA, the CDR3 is TGTGCCAGCAGTTACGACAGTCTCAACTATGGCTACACCTTC.

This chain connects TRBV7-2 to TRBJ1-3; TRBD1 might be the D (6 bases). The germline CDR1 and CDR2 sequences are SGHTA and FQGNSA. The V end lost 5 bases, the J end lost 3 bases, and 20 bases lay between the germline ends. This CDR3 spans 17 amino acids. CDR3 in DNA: TGTGCCAGCAGCCTCCTGACGACAGGACTGTTTGGAAACACCATATATTTT. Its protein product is CASSLLTTGLFGNTIYF.

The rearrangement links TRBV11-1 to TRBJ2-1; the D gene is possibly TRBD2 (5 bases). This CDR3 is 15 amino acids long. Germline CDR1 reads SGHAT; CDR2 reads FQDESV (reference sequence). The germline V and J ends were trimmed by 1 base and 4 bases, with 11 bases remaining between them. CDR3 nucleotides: TGTGCCAGCAGCTTAGGACGGAGGAGGTACAATGAGCAGTTCTTC. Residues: CASSLGRRRYNEQFF.

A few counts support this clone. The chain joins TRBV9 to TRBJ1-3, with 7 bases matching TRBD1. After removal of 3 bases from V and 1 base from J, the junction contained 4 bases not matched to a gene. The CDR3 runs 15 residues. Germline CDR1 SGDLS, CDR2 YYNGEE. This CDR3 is CASSAGQTSGNTIYF. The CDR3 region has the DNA TGTGCCAGCAGCGCGGGACAGACTTCTGGAAACACCATATATTTT.

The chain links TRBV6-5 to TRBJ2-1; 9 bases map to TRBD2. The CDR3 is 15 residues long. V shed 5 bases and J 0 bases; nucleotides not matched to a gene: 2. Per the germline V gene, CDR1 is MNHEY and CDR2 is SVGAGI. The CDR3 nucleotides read TGTGCCAGCAGTATTAGCGGGGGCTCCTACAATGAGCAGTTCTTC. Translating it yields CASSISGGSYNEQFF.

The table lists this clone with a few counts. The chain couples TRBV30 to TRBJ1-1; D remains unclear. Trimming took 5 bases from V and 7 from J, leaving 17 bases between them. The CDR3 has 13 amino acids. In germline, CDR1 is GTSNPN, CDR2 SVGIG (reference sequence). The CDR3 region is CAWARSSNGEAFF. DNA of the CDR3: TGTGCCTGGGCCCGGAGCTCTAACGGTGAAGCTTTCTTT.

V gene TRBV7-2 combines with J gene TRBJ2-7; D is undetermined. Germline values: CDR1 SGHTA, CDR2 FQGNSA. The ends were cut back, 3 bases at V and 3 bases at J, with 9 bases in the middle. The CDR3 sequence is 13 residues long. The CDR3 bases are TGTGCCAGCAGCTTCCCCGACTTCTACGAGCAGTACTTC. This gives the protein CASSFPDFYEQYF.

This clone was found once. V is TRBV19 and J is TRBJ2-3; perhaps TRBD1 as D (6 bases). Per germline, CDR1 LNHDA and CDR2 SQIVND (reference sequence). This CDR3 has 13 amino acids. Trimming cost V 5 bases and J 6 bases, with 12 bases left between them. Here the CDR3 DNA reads TGTGCCAGTAGTGTACAGGGCATTGATACGCAGTATTTT. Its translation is CASSVQGIDTQYF.

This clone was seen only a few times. This CDR3 is CSVELRERDNEQFF. The CDR3 region has the DNA TGCAGCGTTGAATTGCGGGAGAGAGACAATGAGCAGTTCTTC. The rearrangement joins TRBV29-1 to TRBJ2-1; 7 positions agree with TRBD2. V lost 2 bases, J lost 5 bases, and 6 bases stayed unmatched. The CDR3 covers 14 residues. Per germline, CDR1 SQVTM and CDR2 ANQGSEA.

The CDR3 DNA is TGTGCCAGCAGCCACCCCCGGACAGGGTATGCAGATACGCAGTATTTT. It encodes CASSHPRTGYADTQYF. This chain uses TRBV7-9 with TRBJ2-3; 8 bases align to TRBD1. The V gene end was trimmed by 5 bases and the J gene end by 4 bases; junction bases not matched to a gene: 11. The CDR3 loop spans 16 amino acids. The germline V gene has CDR1 SEHNR and CDR2 FQNEAQ (reference sequence).

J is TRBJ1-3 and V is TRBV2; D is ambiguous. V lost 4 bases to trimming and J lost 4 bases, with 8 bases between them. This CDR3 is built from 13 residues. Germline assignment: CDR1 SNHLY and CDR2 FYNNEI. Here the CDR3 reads CASSAGPGNTIYF. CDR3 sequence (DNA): TGTGCCAGCAGTGCTGGGCCGGGAAACACCATATATTTT. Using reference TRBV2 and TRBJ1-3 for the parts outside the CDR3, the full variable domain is EPEVTQTPSHQVTQMGQEVILRCVPISNHLYFYWYRQILGQKVEFLVSFYNNEISEKSEIFDDQFSVERPDGSNFTLKIRSTKLEDSAMYFCASSAGPGNTIYFGEGSWLTVV.

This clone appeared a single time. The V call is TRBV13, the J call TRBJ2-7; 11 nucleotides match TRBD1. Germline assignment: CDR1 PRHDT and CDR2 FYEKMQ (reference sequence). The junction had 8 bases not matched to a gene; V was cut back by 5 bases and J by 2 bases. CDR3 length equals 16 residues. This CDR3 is CASSVSRDRGAYEQYF. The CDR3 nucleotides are TGTGCCAGCAGCGTGTCCCGGGACAGGGGGGCCTACGAGCAGTACTTC.

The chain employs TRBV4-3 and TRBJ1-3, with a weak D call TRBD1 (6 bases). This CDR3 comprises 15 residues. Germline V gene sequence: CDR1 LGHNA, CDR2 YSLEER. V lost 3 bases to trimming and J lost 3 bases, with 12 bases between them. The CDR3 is CASSQQGNLGNTIYF. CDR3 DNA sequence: TGCGCCAGCAGCCAGCAGGGGAATCTTGGAAACACCATATATTTT.

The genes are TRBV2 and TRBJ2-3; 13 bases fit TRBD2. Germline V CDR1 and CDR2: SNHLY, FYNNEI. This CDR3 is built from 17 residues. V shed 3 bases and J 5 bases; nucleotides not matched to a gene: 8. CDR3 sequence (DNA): TGTGCCAGCAGTGACCCCGGACTAGCGGGAGAAGGAGATACGCAGTATTTT. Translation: CASSDPGLAGEGDTQYF.

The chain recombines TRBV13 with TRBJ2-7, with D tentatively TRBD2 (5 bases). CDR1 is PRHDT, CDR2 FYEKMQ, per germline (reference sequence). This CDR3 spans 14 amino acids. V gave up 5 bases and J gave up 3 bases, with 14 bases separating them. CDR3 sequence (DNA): TGTGCCAGCAGCACCCGGACTGAAAGCTACGAGCAGTACTTC. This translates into CASSTRTESYEQYF.

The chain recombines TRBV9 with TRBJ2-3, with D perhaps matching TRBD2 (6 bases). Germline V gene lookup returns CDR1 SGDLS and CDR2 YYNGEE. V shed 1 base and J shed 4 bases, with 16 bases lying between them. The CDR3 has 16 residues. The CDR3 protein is CASSVRLGGTSDTQYF. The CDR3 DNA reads TGTGCCAGCAGCGTAAGGTTGGGCGGGACCTCAGATACGCAGTATTTT.

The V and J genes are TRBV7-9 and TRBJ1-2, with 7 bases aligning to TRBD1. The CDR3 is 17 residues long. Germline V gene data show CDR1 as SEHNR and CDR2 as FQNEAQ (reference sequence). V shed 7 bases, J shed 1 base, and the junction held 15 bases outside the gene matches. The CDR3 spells CASTISGGRDSNYGYTF. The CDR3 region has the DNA TGTGCCAGCACCATCTCGGGGGGGAGGGACAGTAACTATGGCTACACCTTC.

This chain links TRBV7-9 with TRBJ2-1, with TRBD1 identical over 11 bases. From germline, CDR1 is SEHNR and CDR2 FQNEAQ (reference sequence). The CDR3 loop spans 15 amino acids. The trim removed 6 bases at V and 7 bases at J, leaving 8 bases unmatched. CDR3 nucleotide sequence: TGTGCCAGCAGGAGGACGGGACAGGGGGGGAATGAGCAGTTCTTC. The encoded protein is CASRRTGQGGNEQFF.

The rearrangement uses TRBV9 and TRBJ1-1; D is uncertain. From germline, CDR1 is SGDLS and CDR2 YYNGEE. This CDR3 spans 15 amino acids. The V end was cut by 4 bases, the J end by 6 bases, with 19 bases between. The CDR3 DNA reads TGTGCCAGCAGCCCCCGGAGGGTGGGTGTGTCTGAAGCTTTCTTT. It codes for CASSPRRVGVSEAFF.

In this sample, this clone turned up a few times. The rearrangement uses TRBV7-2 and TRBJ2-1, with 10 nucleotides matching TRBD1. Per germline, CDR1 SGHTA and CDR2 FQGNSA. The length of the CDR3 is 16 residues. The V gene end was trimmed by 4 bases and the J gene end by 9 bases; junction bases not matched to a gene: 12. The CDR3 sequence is CASSSWRDRGGGEQFF. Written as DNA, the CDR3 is TGTGCCAGCAGCTCCTGGCGGGACAGGGGAGGAGGTGAGCAGTTCTTC.

DNA of the CDR3: TGTGCCACCAGCAGAGATCAGGGTTCGGAAAAACTGTTTTTT. Translated, it gives CATSRDQGSEKLFF. The genes are TRBV15 and TRBJ1-4; a possible D gene is TRBD1 (5 bases). The CDR3 consists of 14 residues. Germline V gives CDR1 LNHNV, CDR2 YYDKDF (reference sequence). Trimming shortened V by 0 bases and J by 8 bases, and 10 bases separated the two germline ends.

Here the CDR3 DNA reads TGTGCCAGCAGCTTAGAAGCGGACACTGAAGCTTTCTTT. Translation: CASSLEADTEAFF. This chain links TRBV11-3 with TRBJ1-1; D unresolved. Germline loops: CDR1 SGHNT, CDR2 YENEEA. The ends were cut back, 0 bases at V and 3 bases at J, with 5 bases in the middle. There are 13 residues in the CDR3.

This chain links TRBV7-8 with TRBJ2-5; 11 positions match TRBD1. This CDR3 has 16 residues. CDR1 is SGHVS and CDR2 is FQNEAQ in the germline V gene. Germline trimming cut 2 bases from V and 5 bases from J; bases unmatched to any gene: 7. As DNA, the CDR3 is TGTGCCAGCAGCTTACGTGGACAGGGGGCGCGCGAGACCCAGTACTTC. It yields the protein CASSLRGQGARETQYF.

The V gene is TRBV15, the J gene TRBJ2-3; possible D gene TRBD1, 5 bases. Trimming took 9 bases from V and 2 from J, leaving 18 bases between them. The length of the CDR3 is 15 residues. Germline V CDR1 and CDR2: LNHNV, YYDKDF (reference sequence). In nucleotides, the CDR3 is TGTGCCACTACCTTAAGAGCAGGGTCCACAGATACGCAGTATTTT. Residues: CATTLRAGSTDTQYF.

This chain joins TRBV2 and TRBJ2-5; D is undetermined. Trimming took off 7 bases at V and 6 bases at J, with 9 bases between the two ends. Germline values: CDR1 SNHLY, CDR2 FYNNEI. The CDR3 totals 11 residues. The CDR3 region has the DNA TGTGCCAGCAACAATCTTAAGACCCAGTACTTC. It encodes CASNNLKTQYF.

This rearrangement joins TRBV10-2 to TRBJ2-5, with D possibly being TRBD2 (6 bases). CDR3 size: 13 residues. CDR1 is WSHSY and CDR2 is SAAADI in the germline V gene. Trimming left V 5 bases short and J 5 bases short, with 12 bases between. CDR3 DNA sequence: TGCGCCAGCAGTACGGGAGAAGCGGAGACCCAGTACTTC. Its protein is CASSTGEAETQYF.

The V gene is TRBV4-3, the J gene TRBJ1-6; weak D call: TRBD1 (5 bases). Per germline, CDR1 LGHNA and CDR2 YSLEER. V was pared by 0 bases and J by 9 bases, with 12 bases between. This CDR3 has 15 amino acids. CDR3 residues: CASSQDPGLGSPLHF. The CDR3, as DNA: TGCGCCAGCAGCCAAGATCCGGGACTCGGTTCACCCCTCCACTTT.

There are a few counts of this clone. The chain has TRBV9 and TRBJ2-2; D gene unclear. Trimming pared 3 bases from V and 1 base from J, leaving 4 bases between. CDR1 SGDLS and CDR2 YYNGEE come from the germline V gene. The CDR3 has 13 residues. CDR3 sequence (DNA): TGTGCCAGCAGCGGAGGGAACACCGGGGAGCTGTTTTTT. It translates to CASSGGNTGELFF. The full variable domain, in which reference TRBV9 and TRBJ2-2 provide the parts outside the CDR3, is DSGVTQTPKHLITATGQRVTLRCSPRSGDLSVYWYQQSLDQGLQFLIQYYNGEERAKGNILERFSAQQFPDLHSELNLSSLELGDSALYFCASSGGNTGELFFGEGSRLTVL.

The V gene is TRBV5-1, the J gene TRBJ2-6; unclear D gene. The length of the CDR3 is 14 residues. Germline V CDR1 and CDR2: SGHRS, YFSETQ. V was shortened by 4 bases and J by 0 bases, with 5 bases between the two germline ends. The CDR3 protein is CASSPDSGANVLTF. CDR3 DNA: TGCGCCAGCAGCCCAGACTCTGGGGCCAACGTCCTGACTTTC.